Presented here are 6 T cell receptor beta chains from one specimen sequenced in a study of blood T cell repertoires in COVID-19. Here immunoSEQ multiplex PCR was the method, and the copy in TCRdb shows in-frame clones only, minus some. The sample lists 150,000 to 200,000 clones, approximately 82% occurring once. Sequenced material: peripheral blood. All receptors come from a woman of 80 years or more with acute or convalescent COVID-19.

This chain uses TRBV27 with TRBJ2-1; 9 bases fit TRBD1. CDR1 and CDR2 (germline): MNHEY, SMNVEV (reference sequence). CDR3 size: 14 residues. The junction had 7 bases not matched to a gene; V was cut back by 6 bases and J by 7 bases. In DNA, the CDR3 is TGTGCCAGCAGCCTCCGGGACAGGGCAAATGAGCAGTTCTTC. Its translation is CASSLRDRANEQFF.

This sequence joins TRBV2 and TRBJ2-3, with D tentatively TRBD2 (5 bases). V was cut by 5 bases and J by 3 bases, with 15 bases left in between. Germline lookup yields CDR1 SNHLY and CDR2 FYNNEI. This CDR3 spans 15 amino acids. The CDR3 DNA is TGTGCCAGCAGTCGAAGCGGCGCCCCAACAGATACGCAGTATTTT. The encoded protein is CASSRSGAPTDTQYF.

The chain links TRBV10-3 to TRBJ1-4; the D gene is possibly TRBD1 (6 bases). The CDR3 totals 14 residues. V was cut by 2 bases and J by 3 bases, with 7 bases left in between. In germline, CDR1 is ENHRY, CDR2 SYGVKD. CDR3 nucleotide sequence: TGTGCCATCAGTGAGGGACAGCCTAATGAAAAACTGTTTTTT. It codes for CAISEGQPNEKLFF.

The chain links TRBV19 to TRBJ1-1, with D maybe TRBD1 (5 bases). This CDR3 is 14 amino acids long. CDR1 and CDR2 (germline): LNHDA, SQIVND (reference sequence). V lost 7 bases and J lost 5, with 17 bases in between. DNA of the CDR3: TGTGCCAGTATAAGGTTACGGGGGGGTACTGAAGCTTTCTTT. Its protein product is CASIRLRGGTEAFF.

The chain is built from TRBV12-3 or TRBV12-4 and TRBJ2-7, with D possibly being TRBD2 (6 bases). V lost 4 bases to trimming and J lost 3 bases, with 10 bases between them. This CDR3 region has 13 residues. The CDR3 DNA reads TGTGCCAGCAGTTCCGGGAGCATCTACGAGCAGTACTTC. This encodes CASSSGSIYEQYF.

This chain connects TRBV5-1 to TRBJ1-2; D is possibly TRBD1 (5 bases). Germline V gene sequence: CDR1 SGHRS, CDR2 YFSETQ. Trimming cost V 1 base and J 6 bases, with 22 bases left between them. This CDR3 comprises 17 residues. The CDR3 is CASSLTYIGGAGDGYTF. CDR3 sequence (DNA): TGCGCCAGCAGCTTGACATACATTGGGGGAGCGGGGGATGGCTACACCTTC.